This T cell receptor beta chain was obtained from a study of control samples from healthy donors and cancer patients. Trimming took off 3 bases at V and 0 bases at J, with 12 bases between the two ends. The length of the CDR3 is 16 residues. Germline-derived CDR1 and CDR2 are LNHDA and SQIVND (reference sequence). Clones were sequenced by immunoSEQ multiplex PCR, and TCRdb holds only the in-frame ones, with some missing. The sample shows about 13,000 clones, about 77% of them seen only once. This receptor was taken from a male donor with melanoma. The chain couples TRBV19 to TRBJ1-3; D ambiguous. Material: formalin-fixed, paraffin-embedded tissue. CDR3 residues: CASSIKGAVSGNTIYF. CDR3 nucleotides: TGTGCCAGTAGTATCAAGGGCGCAGTCTCTGGAAACACCATATATTTT.